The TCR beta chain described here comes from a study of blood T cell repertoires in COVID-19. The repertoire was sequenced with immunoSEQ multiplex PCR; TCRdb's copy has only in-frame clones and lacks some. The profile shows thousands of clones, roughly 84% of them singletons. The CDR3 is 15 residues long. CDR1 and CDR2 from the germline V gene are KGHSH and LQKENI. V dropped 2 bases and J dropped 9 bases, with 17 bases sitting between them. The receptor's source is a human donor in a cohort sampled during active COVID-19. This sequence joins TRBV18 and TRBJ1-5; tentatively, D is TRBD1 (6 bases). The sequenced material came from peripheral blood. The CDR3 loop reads CASSPERDMARPQHF. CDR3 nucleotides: TGTGCCAGCTCACCAGAGCGGGACATGGCAAGGCCCCAGCATTTT.